The rows below give T cell receptor beta chains drawn from one sample of a study of CD8 T cells in ankylosing spondylitis. TCRdb reprocessed the 5' RACE reads via MiXCR and lists one record per CDR3 protein. The sample has about 800,000 distinct CDR3 sequences; about 11% are singletons. Input material: blood, either unsorted or a sorted T cell fraction (not recorded which). The receptors were gathered from a male donor with ankylosing spondylitis. Both conserved end residues are part of each CDR3. Fields, in order: clone size, V gene, J gene, D gene, CDR3 protein, CDR3 DNA. The D gene is left open where the match is weak. Size is stated for part of the rows, as once, few or many counts, or as a class when the clone is expanded.

few	TRBV18	TRBJ1-5	-	CASSPPSVPQPQHF	TGTGCCAGCTCACCACCTTCGGTACCTCAGCCCCAGCATTTT
-	TRBV5-6	TRBJ2-7	TRBD1	CASLPSWGGTGDREQYF	TGTGCCAGCTTGCCCTCCTGGGGCGGAACAGGGGATAGGGAGCAGTACTTC
-	TRBV6-1	TRBJ2-3	-	CASSDRLSTDTQYF	TGTGCCAGCAGTGATCGACTTAGCACAGATACGCAGTATTTT
few	TRBV12-3/TRBV12-4	TRBJ2-7	-	CASTLSDFVFSYEQYF	TGTGCCAGCACCCTTTCCGATTTTGTCTTCTCCTACGAGCAGTACTTC
-	TRBV6-1	TRBJ2-4	-	CASSEDTGKYENIQYF	TGTGCCAGCAGTGAAGACACGGGGAAATACGAAAACATTCAGTACTTC
few	TRBV4-2	TRBJ1-4	-	CASSHEGSLGEKLFF	TGTGCCAGCAGCCATGAAGGGTCTTTAGGGGAAAAACTGTTTTTT
many	TRBV18	TRBJ2-2	TRBD1	CASTRQGSNTGELFF	TGTGCCAGCACGCGACAGGGATCGAACACCGGGGAGCTGTTTTTT
-	TRBV20-1	TRBJ1-4	TRBD1	CSARATGTGVEKLFF	TGCAGTGCTAGGGCTACCGGGACAGGGGTTGAAAAACTGTTTTTT
many	TRBV7-2	TRBJ2-7	TRBD2	CASSASGGPSYEQYF	TGTGCCAGCAGCGCTAGCGGGGGCCCCTCCTACGAGCAGTACTTC
many	TRBV6-5	TRBJ2-7	-	CASSYSNRFYEQYF	TGTGCCAGCAGTTACTCGAACCGGTTCTACGAGCAGTACTTC
-	TRBV9	TRBJ2-7	TRBD1	CASSADRGPSYEQYF	TGTGCCAGCAGCGCGGACAGGGGGCCCTCCTACGAGCAGTACTTC
-	TRBV12-3/TRBV12-4	TRBJ2-3	TRBD2	CASSLGLAVPDTDTQYF	TGTGCCAGCAGTTTAGGACTAGCGGTTCCCGACACAGATACGCAGTATTTT
-	TRBV20-1	TRBJ2-5	-	CSARVPHGTQYF	TGCAGTGCTAGAGTACCCCACGGGACCCAGTACTTC
few	TRBV24-1	TRBJ2-1	TRBD2	CATSDLQALAGGPSPPFF	TGTGCCACCAGTGATTTGCAAGCACTAGCGGGAGGGCCTTCCCCTCCGTTCTTC
many	TRBV18	TRBJ2-5	-	CASSPEEETQYF	TGTGCCAGCTCACCAGAGGAGGAGACCCAGTACTTC
-	TRBV27	TRBJ2-7	-	CASSLWLAGEQYF	TGTGCCAGCAGTTTGTGGCTAGCTGGTGAGCAGTACTTC
-	TRBV7-2	TRBJ2-7	TRBD2	CASSLGSSGSYEQYF	TGTGCCAGCAGCTTAGGGTCTAGCGGATCCTACGAGCAGTACTTC
-	TRBV4-3	TRBJ2-7	-	CASSQDATRRDSYEQYF	TGCGCCAGCAGCCAAGATGCGACCCGCAGAGACTCCTACGAGCAGTACTTC
many	TRBV7-2	TRBJ2-7	-	CASSLGAVNYEQYF	TGTGCCAGCAGCTTAGGTGCCGTGAACTACGAGCAGTACTTC
many	TRBV5-1	TRBJ1-2	-	CASSPAPANYGYTF	TGCGCCAGCAGCCCGGCGCCAGCTAACTATGGCTACACCTTC
-	TRBV19	TRBJ2-5	TRBD2	CASGLAGGTETQYF	TGTGCCAGTGGACTAGCGGGGGGCACGGAGACCCAGTACTTC
few	TRBV20-1	TRBJ2-1	TRBD2	CSARKLAGANNEQFF	TGCAGTGCTAGAAAACTAGCGGGGGCCAACAATGAGCAGTTCTTC
few	TRBV5-1	TRBJ2-7	TRBD2	CASSFGLAGSYEQYF	TGCGCCAGCAGCTTCGGACTAGCGGGATCCTACGAGCAGTACTTC
many	TRBV29-1	TRBJ2-5	-	CSVEGMQETQYF	TGCAGCGTTGAGGGAATGCAAGAGACCCAGTACTTC
-	TRBV5-1	TRBJ1-2	-	CASSLSPPTTAYGYTF	TGCGCCAGCAGCTTGAGCCCCCCCACGACGGCGTATGGCTACACCTTC
once	TRBV6-2/TRBV6-3	TRBJ1-1	-	CASSYQVWDTEAFF	TGTGCCAGCAGTTATCAGGTGTGGGACACTGAAGCTTTCTTT
few	TRBV12-3/TRBV12-4	TRBJ1-4	-	CASTWAGGKLFF	TGTGCCAGCACCTGGGCCGGCGGAAAACTGTTTTTT
many	TRBV6-5	TRBJ2-1	-	CASSYSGYNEQFF	TGTGCCAGCAGTTACTCTGGGTACAATGAGCAGTTCTTC
many	TRBV12-3/TRBV12-4	TRBJ2-6	-	CASSLRDGANVLTF	TGTGCCAGCAGTTTAAGGGATGGGGCCAACGTCCTGACTTTC
many	TRBV24-1	TRBJ1-2	-	CATSGRTGGYTF	TGTGCCACCAGTGGCCGGACGGGCGGCTACACCTTC